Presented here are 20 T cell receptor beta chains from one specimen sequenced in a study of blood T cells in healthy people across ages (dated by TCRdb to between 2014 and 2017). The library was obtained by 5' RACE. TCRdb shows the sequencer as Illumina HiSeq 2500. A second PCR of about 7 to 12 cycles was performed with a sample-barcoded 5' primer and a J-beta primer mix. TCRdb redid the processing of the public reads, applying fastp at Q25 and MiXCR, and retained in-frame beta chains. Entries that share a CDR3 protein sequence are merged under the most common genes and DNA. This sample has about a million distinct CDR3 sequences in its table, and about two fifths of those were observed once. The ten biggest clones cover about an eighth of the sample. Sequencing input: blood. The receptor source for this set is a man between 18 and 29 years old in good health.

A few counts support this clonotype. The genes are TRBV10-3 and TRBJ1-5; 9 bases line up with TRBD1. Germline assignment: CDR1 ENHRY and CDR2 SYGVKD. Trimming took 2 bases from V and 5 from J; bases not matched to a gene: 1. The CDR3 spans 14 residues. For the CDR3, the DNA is TGTGCCATCAGTGAGGGGACAGGGTATCAGCCCCAGCATTTT. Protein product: CAISEGTGYQPQHF.

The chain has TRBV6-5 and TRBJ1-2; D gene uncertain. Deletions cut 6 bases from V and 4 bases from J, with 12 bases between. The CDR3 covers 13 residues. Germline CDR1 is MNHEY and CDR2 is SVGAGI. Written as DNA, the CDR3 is TGTGCCAGCAGCTCATCCATACTCTATGGCTACACCTTC. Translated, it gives CASSSSILYGYTF.

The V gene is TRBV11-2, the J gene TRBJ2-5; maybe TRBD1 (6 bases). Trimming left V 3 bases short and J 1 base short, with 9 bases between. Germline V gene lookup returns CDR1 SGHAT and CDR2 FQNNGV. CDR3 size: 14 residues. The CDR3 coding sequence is TGTGCCAGCAGCTTCGGGACATTCCAAGAGACCCAGTACTTC. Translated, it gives CASSFGTFQETQYF. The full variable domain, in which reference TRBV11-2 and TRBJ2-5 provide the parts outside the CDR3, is EAGVAQSPRYKIIEKRQSVAFWCNPISGHATLYWYQQILGQGPKLLIQFQNNGVVDDSQLPKDRFSAERLKGVDSTLKIQPAKLEDSAVYLCASSFGTFQETQYFGPGTRLLVL.

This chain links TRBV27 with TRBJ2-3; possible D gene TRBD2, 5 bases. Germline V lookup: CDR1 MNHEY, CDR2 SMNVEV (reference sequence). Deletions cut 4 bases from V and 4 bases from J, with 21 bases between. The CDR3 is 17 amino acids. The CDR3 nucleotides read TGTGCCAGCAGTTCCACCGCCAGCGGCCCCGCGCCAGATACGCAGTATTTT. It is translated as CASSSTASGPAPDTQYF.

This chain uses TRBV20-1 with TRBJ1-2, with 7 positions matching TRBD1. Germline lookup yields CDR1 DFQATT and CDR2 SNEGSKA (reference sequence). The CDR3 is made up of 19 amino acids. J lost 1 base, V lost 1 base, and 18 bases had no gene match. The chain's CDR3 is CSARAASLGQKGHNYGYTF. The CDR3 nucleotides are TGCAGTGCTAGAGCGGCGAGCTTGGGACAGAAGGGGCATAACTATGGCTACACCTTC.

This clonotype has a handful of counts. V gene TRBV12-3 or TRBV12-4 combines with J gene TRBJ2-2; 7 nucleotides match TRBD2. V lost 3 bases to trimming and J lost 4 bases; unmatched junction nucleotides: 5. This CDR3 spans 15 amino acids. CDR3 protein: CASSFRPGGTGELFF. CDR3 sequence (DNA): TGTGCCAGCAGTTTTCGTCCGGGGGGCACCGGGGAGCTGTTTTTT.

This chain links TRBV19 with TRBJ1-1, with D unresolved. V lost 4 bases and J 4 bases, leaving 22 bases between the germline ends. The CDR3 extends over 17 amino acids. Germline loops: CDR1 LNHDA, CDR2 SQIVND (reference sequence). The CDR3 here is CASSRGERVVLGTEAFF. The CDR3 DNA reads TGTGCCAGTAGTAGGGGTGAGAGGGTAGTTTTGGGCACTGAAGCTTTCTTT.

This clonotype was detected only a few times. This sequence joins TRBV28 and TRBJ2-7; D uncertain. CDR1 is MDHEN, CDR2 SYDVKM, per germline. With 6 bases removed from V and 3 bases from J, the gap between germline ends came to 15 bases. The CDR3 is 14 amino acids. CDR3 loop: CASSPCVRDYEQYF. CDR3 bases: TGTGCCAGCAGCCCCTGCGTCAGAGACTACGAGCAGTACTTC.

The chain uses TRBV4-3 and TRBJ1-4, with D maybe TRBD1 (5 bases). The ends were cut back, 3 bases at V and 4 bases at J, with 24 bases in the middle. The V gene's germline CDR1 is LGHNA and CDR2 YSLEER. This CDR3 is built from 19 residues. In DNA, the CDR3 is TGCGCCAGCAGCCAGGAAGTTCGGGGCCGACCAGCGAGTAATGAAAAACTGTTTTTT. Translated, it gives CASSQEVRGRPASNEKLFF.

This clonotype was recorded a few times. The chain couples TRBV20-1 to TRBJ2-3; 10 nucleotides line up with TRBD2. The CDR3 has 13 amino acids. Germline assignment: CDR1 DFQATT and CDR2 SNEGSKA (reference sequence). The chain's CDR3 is CRGTSGGTDTQYF. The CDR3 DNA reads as TGCAGAGGAACTAGCGGGGGCACAGATACGCAGTATTTT.

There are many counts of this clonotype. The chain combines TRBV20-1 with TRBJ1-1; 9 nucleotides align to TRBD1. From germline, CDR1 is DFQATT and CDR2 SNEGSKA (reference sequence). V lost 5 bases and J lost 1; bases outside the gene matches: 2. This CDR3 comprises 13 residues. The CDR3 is CSAPGQGNTEAFF. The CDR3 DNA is TGCAGTGCTCCGGGACAGGGGAACACTGAAGCTTTCTTT.

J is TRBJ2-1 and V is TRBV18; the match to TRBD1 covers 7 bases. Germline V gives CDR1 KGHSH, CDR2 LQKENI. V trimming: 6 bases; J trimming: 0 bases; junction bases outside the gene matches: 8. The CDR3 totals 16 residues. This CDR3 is CASSRTGQSSYNEQFF. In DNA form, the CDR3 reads TGTGCCAGCTCTCGGACAGGACAGAGCTCCTACAATGAGCAGTTCTTC.

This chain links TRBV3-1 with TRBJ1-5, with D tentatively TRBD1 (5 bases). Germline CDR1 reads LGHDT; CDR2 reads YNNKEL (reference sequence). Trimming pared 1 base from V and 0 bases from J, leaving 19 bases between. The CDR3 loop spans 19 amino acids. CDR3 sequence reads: CASSQGGGLDSYSNQPQHF. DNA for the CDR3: TGTGCCAGCAGCCAAGGTGGGGGGTTGGACTCTTATAGCAATCAGCCCCAGCATTTT.

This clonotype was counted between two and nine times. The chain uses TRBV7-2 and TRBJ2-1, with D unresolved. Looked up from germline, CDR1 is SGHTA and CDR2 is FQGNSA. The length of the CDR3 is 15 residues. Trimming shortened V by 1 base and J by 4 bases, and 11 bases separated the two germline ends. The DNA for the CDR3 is TGTGCCAGCAGCTTAGGACTCCCGACATACAATGAGCAGTTCTTC. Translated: CASSLGLPTYNEQFF.

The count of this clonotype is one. CDR3 coding DNA: TGCAGCTTCCTTCCCTTGAACCGGGACAGGGGGCCGGAAAAACTGTTTTTT. Protein sequence: CSFLPLNRDRGPEKLFF. This rearrangement joins TRBV29-1 to TRBJ1-4, with 12 bases fitting TRBD1. Looked up from germline, CDR1 is SQVTM and CDR2 is ANQGSEA. The junction had 18 bases not matched to a gene; V was cut back by 8 bases and J by 8 bases. The CDR3 spans 17 residues.

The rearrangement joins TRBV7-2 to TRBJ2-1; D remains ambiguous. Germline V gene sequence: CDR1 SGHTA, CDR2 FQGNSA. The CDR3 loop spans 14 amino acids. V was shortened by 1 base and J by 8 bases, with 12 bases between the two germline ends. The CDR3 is CASSLGVESDEQFF. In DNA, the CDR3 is TGTGCCAGCAGCTTAGGTGTGGAGAGCGATGAGCAGTTCTTC.

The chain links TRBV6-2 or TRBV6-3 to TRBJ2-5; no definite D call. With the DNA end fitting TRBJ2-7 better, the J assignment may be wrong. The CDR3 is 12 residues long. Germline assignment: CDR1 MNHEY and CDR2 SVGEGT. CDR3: CASKEPNFEQYF. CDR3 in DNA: TGTGCCAGCAAGGAGCCAAATTTCGAGCAGTACTTC.

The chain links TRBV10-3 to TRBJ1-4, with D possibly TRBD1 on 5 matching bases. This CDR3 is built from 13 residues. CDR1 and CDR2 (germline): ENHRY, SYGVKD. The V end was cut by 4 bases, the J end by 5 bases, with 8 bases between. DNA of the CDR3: TGTGCCATCAGTGGGGACGGGAATGAAAAACTGTTTTTT. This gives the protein CAISGDGNEKLFF.

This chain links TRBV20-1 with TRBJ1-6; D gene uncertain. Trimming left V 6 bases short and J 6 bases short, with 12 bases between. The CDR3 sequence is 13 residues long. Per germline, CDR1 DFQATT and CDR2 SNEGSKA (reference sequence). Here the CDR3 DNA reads TGCAGTGCCTCGGACGTCACTAATTCACCCCTCCACTTT. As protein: CSASDVTNSPLHF.

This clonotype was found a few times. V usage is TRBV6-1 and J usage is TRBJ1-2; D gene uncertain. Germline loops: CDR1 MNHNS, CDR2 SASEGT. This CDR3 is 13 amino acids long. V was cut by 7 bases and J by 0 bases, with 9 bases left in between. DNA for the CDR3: TGTGCCAGCACCGCGGTTACTAACTATGGCTACACCTTC. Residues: CASTAVTNYGYTF.